These 30 T cell receptor beta chains were all obtained from the same sample, sequenced in a study of cytomegalovirus exposure and HLA in healthy donors. With 60 Vbeta and 13 Jbeta primers, the PCR was carried out. Assay: immunoSEQ multiplex PCR; the TCRdb copy retains only in-frame clones and omits some. The sample contains more than 80,000 clones, approximately 82% of which appear only once. The sequenced sample consisted of PBMCs. Receptors originate from a female donor in good health and CMV-seropositive.

In this sample, this clone turned up once. This chain joins TRBV5-1 and TRBJ2-1; 9 bases align to TRBD1. Germline assignment: CDR1 SGHRS and CDR2 YFSETQ. Germline trimming cut 6 bases from V and 5 bases from J; bases unmatched to any gene: 6. CDR3 length: 14 residues. CDR3 nucleotide sequence: TGCGCCAGCAAGCACGGGACAGGGAACAATGAGCAGTTCTTC. Its protein is CASKHGTGNNEQFF.

This rearrangement joins TRBV6-1 to TRBJ1-1; D remains ambiguous. Looked up from germline, CDR1 is MNHNS and CDR2 is SASEGT. The CDR3 contains 14 residues. V gave up 2 bases and J gave up 4 bases, with 11 bases separating them. The CDR3 sequence: CASSEFESGTEAFF. CDR3 DNA: TGTGCCAGCAGTGAATTCGAGTCGGGCACTGAAGCTTTCTTT.

The table lists this clone with a few counts. V is TRBV19 and J is TRBJ1-5; D is possibly TRBD1 (5 bases). V dropped 2 bases and J dropped 0 bases, with 14 bases sitting between them. This CDR3 contains 17 residues. The germline V gene encodes CDR1 LNHDA and CDR2 SQIVND (reference sequence). CDR3 protein: CASSILGLGGSNQPQHF. The CDR3 bases are TGTGCCAGTAGTATATTGGGACTTGGGGGTAGCAATCAGCCCCAGCATTTT.

The chain joins TRBV29-1 to TRBJ1-4, with a weak D call TRBD1 (5 bases). V was clipped by 6 bases and J by 10 bases, with 21 bases between them. Germline assignment: CDR1 SQVTM and CDR2 ANQGSEA. The CDR3 has 14 residues. The CDR3 here is CSVLVGQGGGKLFF. DNA for the CDR3: TGCAGCGTGCTCGTTGGCCAGGGTGGCGGAAAACTGTTTTTT.

The V call is TRBV7-2, the J call TRBJ1-5; TRBD1 aligns across 7 bases. V trimming: 5 bases; J trimming: 4 bases; junction bases outside the gene matches: 8. CDR1 and CDR2 (germline): SGHTA, FQGNSA. The CDR3 has 15 residues. CDR3: CASSPQGQSNQPQHF. The DNA of the CDR3 is TGTGCCAGCAGCCCGCAGGGACAGTCTAATCAGCCCCAGCATTTT.

The V call is TRBV28, the J call TRBJ1-3; 7 bases are shared with TRBD1. V was pared by 6 bases and J by 4 bases, with 9 bases of the junction left unmatched. The germline gives CDR1 MDHEN, CDR2 SYDVKM. CDR3 length: 15 amino acids. CDR3 sequence (DNA): TGTGCCAGCAGACGAACAGGGGCTGTCGGAAACACCATATATTTT. Its protein product is CASRRTGAVGNTIYF.

The V gene is TRBV4-1, the J gene TRBJ2-1; 10 bases line up with TRBD1. J gave up 4 bases and V 2 bases, and 5 bases lay outside the gene matches. The length of the CDR3 is 16 residues. The V gene's germline CDR1 is MGHRA and CDR2 YSYEKL. The CDR3 loop is CASSQPRQGAYNEQFF. CDR3 DNA sequence: TGCGCCAGCAGCCAACCCAGACAGGGGGCTTACAATGAGCAGTTCTTC.

The chain recombines TRBV28 with TRBJ1-1; 8 bases agree with TRBD1. This CDR3 comprises 14 residues. With V trimmed by 4 bases and J by 5 bases, 6 bases remained unmatched. Germline CDR1 MDHEN, CDR2 SYDVKM. The DNA of the CDR3 is TGTGCCAGCAGTTACCAGGGGGCGGGGACTGAAGCTTTCTTT. It specifies CASSYQGAGTEAFF. Combining the CDR3 with reference TRBV28 and TRBJ1-1 gives the whole variable domain DVKVTQSSRYLVKRTGEKVFLECVQDMDHENMFWYRQDPGLGLRLIYFSYDVKMKEKGDIPEGYSVSREKKERFSLILESASTNQTSMYLCASSYQGAGTEAFFGQGTRLTVV.

Points on this clone: Compared with germline, one end of the junction differs, possibly owing to a read error. This chain connects TRBV7-9 to TRBJ2-7; 7 bases are shared with TRBD1. CDR1 and CDR2 from the germline V gene are SEHNR and FQNEAQ (reference sequence). The CDR3 length is 12 residues. CDR3: CSSSRTGYEQYF. The CDR3 region has the DNA TGTTCCAGCAGTAGGACAGGCTACGAGCAGTACTTC.

The rearrangement joins TRBV6-6 to TRBJ1-1; TRBD1 might be the D (6 bases). Germline CDR1 reads MNHNY; CDR2 reads SVGAGI (reference sequence). There are 14 residues in the CDR3. V lost 6 bases and J 1 base, leaving 12 bases between the germline ends. The CDR3 is CASRSTGPNTEAFF. The CDR3 nucleotides are TGTGCCAGCAGGAGTACAGGGCCGAACACTGAAGCTTTCTTT.

This chain uses TRBV5-1 with TRBJ1-3; no reliable D call. CDR1 is SGHRS and CDR2 is YFSETQ in the germline V gene. V was cut by 0 bases and J by 4 bases, with 8 bases left in between. The CDR3 totals 14 residues. CDR3 nucleotide sequence: TGCGCCAGCAGCTTGGATACCGGGGGAAACACCATATATTTT. Amino acid sequence: CASSLDTGGNTIYF.

The chain employs TRBV6-1 and TRBJ1-1, with D maybe TRBD1 (6 bases). Germline V gives CDR1 MNHNS, CDR2 SASEGT. Trimming left V 8 bases short and J 4 bases short, with 17 bases between. The CDR3 is 14 residues long. The CDR3 bases are TGTGCCAGCGGGGAGGGGGGAGAGGGCACTGAAGCTTTCTTT. This gives the protein CASGEGGEGTEAFF.

The rearrangement uses TRBV14 and TRBJ2-5; no firm D call. Germline V gene data show CDR1 as SGHDN and CDR2 as FVKESK. V dropped 1 base and J dropped 4 bases, with 10 bases sitting between them. The CDR3 runs 14 residues. The CDR3 DNA reads TGTGCCAGCAGCCAAGTCCACCGGAGAGAGACCCAGTACTTC. Translating it yields CASSQVHRRETQYF.

Here the CDR3 DNA reads TGTGCTAGTGGTCCGCCGGGACAGGGGGTCTATGGCTACACCTTC. Its protein is CASGPPGQGVYGYTF. V is TRBV12-5 and J is TRBJ1-2; TRBD1 agrees at 11 bases. This CDR3 is built from 15 residues. V shed 5 bases, J shed 4 bases, and the junction held 6 bases outside the gene matches. Germline-derived CDR1 and CDR2 are LGHNT and FRNRAP.

The rearrangement joins TRBV25-1 to TRBJ2-7; TRBD2 agrees at 8 bases. J was trimmed by 6 bases and V by 5 bases; bases with no gene match: 6. This CDR3 contains 13 residues. The germline V gene encodes CDR1 MGHDK and CDR2 SYGVNS. The CDR3 region has the DNA TGTGCCAGCAGTTTGGCGGGGGGATCCGAGCAGTACTTC. It specifies CASSLAGGSEQYF.

This clone was detected only once. The chain links TRBV5-1 to TRBJ2-7; no firm D call. Per the germline V gene, CDR1 is SGHRS and CDR2 is YFSETQ. Trimming cost V 1 base and J 1 base, with 9 bases left between them. The CDR3 has 14 amino acids. CDR3 coding DNA: TGCGCCAGCAGCTTGCGGTTGGAGTCCTACGAGCAGTACTTC. This codes for CASSLRLESYEQYF.

J is TRBJ2-1 and V is TRBV6-6, with 7 positions matching TRBD1. Germline V gene sequence: CDR1 MNHNY, CDR2 SVGAGI (reference sequence). The CDR3 sequence is 16 residues long. V shed 6 bases and J 4 bases; nucleotides not matched to a gene: 12. CDR3 loop: CASSNLGGSSYNEQFF. For the CDR3, the DNA is TGTGCCAGCAGCAATTTAGGGGGCTCCTCATACAATGAGCAGTTCTTC.

This clone was observed a few times. The chain employs TRBV6-6 and TRBJ2-1, with TRBD2 matching 11 bases. The V and J ends lost 5 bases and 8 bases, in that order; junction bases with no gene match: 8. The germline gives CDR1 MNHNY, CDR2 SVGAGI (reference sequence). The CDR3 consists of 15 residues. The CDR3 is CASSPIAGGLYEQFF. The CDR3 DNA sequence: TGTGCCAGCAGTCCCATAGCGGGGGGGCTCTATGAGCAGTTCTTC.

The chain links TRBV5-1 to TRBJ2-1; 7 bases agree with TRBD2. The CDR3 length is 16 residues. J lost 3 bases, V lost 0 bases, and 6 bases had no gene match. CDR1 and CDR2 from the germline V gene are SGHRS and YFSETQ. DNA of the CDR3: TGCGCCAGCAGCTTGGACACGGGGGGACTCTACAATGAGCAGTTCTTC. Its translation is CASSLDTGGLYNEQFF.

The V gene is TRBV4-2, the J gene TRBJ1-1, with D maybe TRBD1 (5 bases). Germline CDR1 and CDR2: LGHNA and YNFKEQ. V was pared by 4 bases and J by 3 bases, with 15 bases between. There are 15 residues in the CDR3. DNA for the CDR3: TGTGCCAGCAGCCTCCCCTGGGAGGGGTACACTGAAGCTTTCTTT. It is translated as CASSLPWEGYTEAFF.

V and J are TRBV18 and TRBJ1-1; 7 positions match TRBD1. The CDR3 length is 13 residues. Germline CDR1 KGHSH, CDR2 LQKENI. Trimming at V came to 6 bases and at J to 3 bases, leaving 4 bases not matched to a gene. In DNA, the CDR3 is TGTGCCAGCTCCGGACAGGCGCACACTGAAGCTTTCTTT. This codes for CASSGQAHTEAFF.

This chain links TRBV5-1 with TRBJ1-4; D may be TRBD1 (5 bases). There are 15 residues in the CDR3. V was cut by 4 bases and J by 7 bases, with 17 bases left in between. The germline V gene encodes CDR1 SGHRS and CDR2 YFSETQ. CDR3 loop: CASSKMGGSPEKLFF. CDR3 in DNA: TGCGCCAGCAGCAAAATGGGGGGATCGCCTGAAAAACTGTTTTTT.

The chain uses TRBV19 and TRBJ2-1, with TRBD1 matching 7 bases. The CDR3 spans 17 residues. With 5 bases clipped from V and 1 base from J, the junction kept 11 bases outside the gene matches. Germline V gene data show CDR1 as LNHDA and CDR2 as SQIVND (reference sequence). Written as DNA, the CDR3 is TGTGCCAGTAGTTTACTGGCAGGGGGATCTTCCTACAATGAGCAGTTCTTC. Protein sequence: CASSLLAGGSSYNEQFF. The entire variable domain, with the rest obtained from reference TRBV19 and TRBJ2-1, is as follows: DGGITQSPKYLFRKEGQNVTLSCEQNLNHDAMYWYRQDPGQGLRLIYYSQIVNDFQKGDIAEGYSVSREKKESFPLTVTSAQKNPTAFYLCASSLLAGGSSYNEQFFGPGTRLTVL.

The J gene is TRBJ2-5, the V gene TRBV11-2; D is perhaps TRBD2 (5 bases). The V gene's germline CDR1 is SGHAT and CDR2 FQNNGV. The CDR3 extends over 14 amino acids. V was cut by 2 bases and J by 5 bases, with 12 bases left in between. The CDR3 DNA reads as TGTGCCAGCAGCTTAACGAGGGTTAGGGAGACCCAGTACTTC. It specifies CASSLTRVRETQYF.

The gene calls are TRBV19 and TRBJ1-3; a possible D gene is TRBD1 (6 bases). CDR1 is LNHDA and CDR2 is SQIVND in the germline V gene (reference sequence). V lost 3 bases and J lost 4, with 13 bases in between. This CDR3 contains 15 residues. CDR3 bases: TGTGCCAGTAGTATTGACTCCGGGACAGGAAACACCATATATTTT. Translating gives CASSIDSGTGNTIYF.

V is TRBV10-1 and J is TRBJ2-2; D might be TRBD1 (6 bases). Germline V gene data show CDR1 as WNHNN and CDR2 as SYGVQD (reference sequence). There are 15 residues in the CDR3. V was trimmed by 6 bases and J by 1 base, leaving 12 bases between them. The CDR3 nucleotides are TGCGCCAGCAGCAACCTACAGGGGAACACCGGGGAGCTGTTTTTT. It codes for CASSNLQGNTGELFF.

This chain uses TRBV7-6 with TRBJ1-6; 8 positions match TRBD1. The germline gives CDR1 SGHVS, CDR2 FNYEAQ. The CDR3 is 18 residues long. V was clipped by 1 base and J by 3 bases; unmatched bases: 8. The CDR3 DNA sequence: TGTGCCAGCAGCTTAGGGGTCGGACAGGGAGACTATAATTCACCCCTCCACTTT. Amino acid sequence: CASSLGVGQGDYNSPLHF.

There are a few counts of this clone. J is TRBJ1-6 and V is TRBV5-1, with D perhaps matching TRBD1 (5 bases). The CDR3 contains 15 residues. V lost 3 bases to trimming and J lost 8 bases, with 15 bases between them. Per the germline V gene, CDR1 is SGHRS and CDR2 is YFSETQ. The CDR3 bases are TGCGCCAGCAGCTCACTCCAGGGCGGGGATTCACCCCTCCACTTT. As protein: CASSSLQGGDSPLHF.

The J gene is TRBJ2-5, the V gene TRBV9, with D maybe TRBD1 (6 bases). TRBJ2-7 matches the DNA end more closely, so the J call is doubtful. The CDR3 loop spans 13 amino acids. Germline assignment: CDR1 SGDLS and CDR2 YYNGEE. This CDR3 is CASGWDKNYEQYF. The CDR3 DNA reads TGTGCCAGTGGATGGGACAAGAACTACGAGCAGTACTTC.

The genes are TRBV21-1 and TRBJ2-7; the table gives TRBD2 as D, unverified against the DNA. TRBV21-1 is given as a pseudogene. The CDR3 runs to 12 residues. DNA for the CDR3: TGTGCCAGCAGCAAACCTAGCGGGGGCAGGGACTTC. It translates to CASSKPSGGRDF.